One sample yielded the 14 T cell receptor beta chains listed below, sequenced in a study of T cell responses to AZD1222 COVID-19 vaccine. Clones were read by immunoSEQ multiplex PCR, and TCRdb kept only the in-frame ones, dropping some. The table includes 110,000 to 150,000 clones, 90% to 95% detected once. Sequencing used peripheral blood, obtained on day 0 of AZD1222 vaccination. Every receptor here comes from an adult in good health.

This chain connects TRBV27 to TRBJ1-5, with a possible D match to TRBD1 (5 bases). Germline V gene lookup returns CDR1 MNHEY and CDR2 SMNVEV (reference sequence). There are 16 residues in the CDR3. Trimming pared 5 bases from V and 4 bases from J, leaving 18 bases between. The CDR3 spells CASSPGPNGGNQPQHF. DNA of the CDR3: TGTGCCAGCAGTCCGGGGCCCAATGGAGGGAATCAGCCCCAGCATTTT.

This clone was seen only a few times. The V gene is TRBV18, the J gene TRBJ1-1; D is ambiguous. The CDR3 spans 13 residues. V lost 4 bases to trimming and J lost 4 bases, with 10 bases between them. Per germline, CDR1 KGHSH and CDR2 LQKENI. The CDR3 region has the DNA TGTGCCAGCTCACGGGATCAATCCACTGAAGCTTTCTTT. This sequence encodes CASSRDQSTEAFF.

The rearrangement links TRBV5-4 to TRBJ2-7; the match to TRBD2 covers 9 bases. Germline V gives CDR1 SGHNT, CDR2 YYREEE (reference sequence). This CDR3 is built from 15 residues. Germline trimming cut 3 bases from V and 7 bases from J; bases unmatched to any gene: 11. As DNA, the CDR3 is TGTGCCAGCAGCTACAGAGCGGGGGGCCGCGGGGAGCAGTACTTC. Encoded protein: CASSYRAGGRGEQYF.

CDR3 sequence reads: CAISESGWTNYEQYF. DNA for the CDR3: TGTGCCATCAGTGAGTCAGGGTGGACCAACTACGAGCAGTACTTC. The chain uses TRBV10-3 and TRBJ2-7; D uncertain. Germline assignment: CDR1 ENHRY and CDR2 SYGVKD. V lost 0 bases and J 3 bases, leaving 12 bases between the germline ends. This CDR3 region has 15 residues.

The CDR3, as DNA: TGTGCCAGCAGTCGATACGGTGAAGCGGACTATGGCTACACCTTC. Residues: CASSRYGEADYGYTF. V gene TRBV6-6 combines with J gene TRBJ1-2; D remains ambiguous. V lost 5 bases and J lost 3, with 16 bases in between. Germline V CDR1 and CDR2: MNHNY, SVGAGI (reference sequence). This CDR3 comprises 15 residues.

The V gene is TRBV18, the J gene TRBJ2-2; D unclear. Germline CDR1 and CDR2: KGHSH and LQKENI. The CDR3 contains 14 residues. V was shortened by 4 bases and J by 0 bases, with 6 bases between the two germline ends. CDR3 nucleotide sequence: TGTGCCAGCTCACGACAAACGAACACCGGGGAGCTGTTTTTT. Its protein product is CASSRQTNTGELFF.

The J gene is TRBJ1-3, the V gene TRBV7-8; TRBD1 matches 8 bases. This CDR3 spans 15 amino acids. Trimming removed 4 bases from V and 1 base from J; junction bases left unmatched: 3. Per the germline V gene, CDR1 is SGHVS and CDR2 is FQNEAQ. The CDR3 nucleotides are TGTGCCAGCAGCTATGACAGGGGATCTGGAAACACCATATATTTT. It encodes CASSYDRGSGNTIYF.

V and J are TRBV6-2 or TRBV6-3 and TRBJ2-2; perhaps D is TRBD1 or TRBD2 (5 bases each). V was shortened by 6 bases and J by 3 bases, with 14 bases between the two germline ends. Germline V gives CDR1 MNHEY, CDR2 SVGEGT. The CDR3 has 15 residues. As DNA, the CDR3 is TGTGCCAGCAGCCCCGGGACGCTGGACACCGGGGAGCTGTTTTTT. Translated, it gives CASSPGTLDTGELFF.

This rearrangement joins TRBV7-2 to TRBJ1-4; D is unclear. The germline gives CDR1 SGHTA, CDR2 FQGNSA. The CDR3 runs to 15 residues. Deletions cut 2 bases from V and 2 bases from J, with 9 bases between. The CDR3, as DNA: TGTGCCAGCAGCTTATTAAAAGGGACTAATGAAAAACTGTTTTTT. Protein: CASSLLKGTNEKLFF.

This clone was counted a single time. CDR3 DNA: TGTGCCATCAGTGAGCGAGGGGCTGGTGGGGCCAACGTCCTGACTTTC. The encoded protein is CAISERGAGGANVLTF. The chain is built from TRBV10-3 and TRBJ2-6; D may correspond to TRBD1 or TRBD2 (5 bases each). Looked up from germline, CDR1 is ENHRY and CDR2 is SYGVKD. The CDR3 consists of 16 residues. The V gene lost 2 bases and the J gene lost 3 bases, with 11 bases spanning the gap.

The V call is TRBV11-1, the J call TRBJ2-5; TRBD1 agrees at 7 bases. The CDR3 totals 13 residues. V dropped 6 bases and J dropped 1; count of bases not matched to a gene: 2. Germline lookup yields CDR1 SGHAT and CDR2 FQDESV (reference sequence). CDR3 amino acids: CASRGDSQETQYF. CDR3 bases: TGTGCCAGCAGGGGGGACAGCCAAGAGACCCAGTACTTC.

The chain links TRBV20-1 to TRBJ1-2; D gene ambiguous. V was clipped by 5 bases and J by 5 bases, with 9 bases between them. CDR1 and CDR2 (germline): DFQATT, SNEGSKA (reference sequence). The CDR3 length is 11 residues. The CDR3 coding sequence is TGCAGTGCTCTCGGAGGATATGGCTACACCTTC. It yields the protein CSALGGYGYTF.

The V call is TRBV7-2, the J call TRBJ2-5; D could derive from TRBD1 or TRBD2 (5 bases each). The CDR3 is 15 residues long. V was clipped by 5 bases and J by 8 bases, with 21 bases between them. Germline lookup yields CDR1 SGHTA and CDR2 FQGNSA. The CDR3 loop is CASSLRAPLGVTQYF. DNA of the CDR3: TGTGCCAGCAGCCTCCGGGCTCCTCTGGGGGTTACCCAGTACTTC. The whole variable domain, filled in from reference TRBV7-2 and TRBJ2-5, reads GAGVSQSPSNKVTEKGKDVELRCDPISGHTALYWYRQSLGQGLEFLIYFQGNSAPDKSGLPSDRFSAERTGGSVSTLTIQRTQQEDSAVYLCASSLRAPLGVTQYFGPGTRLLVL.

The rearrangement links TRBV7-2 to TRBJ1-2; perhaps TRBD1 as D (5 bases). The CDR3 spans 15 residues. Between the trimmed V and J ends, which lost 3 bases and 4 bases, there was a span of 15 bases. Germline CDR1 is SGHTA and CDR2 is FQGNSA. The CDR3 nucleotides are TGTGCCAGCAGCTTGGTCCAGGGTTCGGCCTATGGCTACACCTTC. This translates into CASSLVQGSAYGYTF.